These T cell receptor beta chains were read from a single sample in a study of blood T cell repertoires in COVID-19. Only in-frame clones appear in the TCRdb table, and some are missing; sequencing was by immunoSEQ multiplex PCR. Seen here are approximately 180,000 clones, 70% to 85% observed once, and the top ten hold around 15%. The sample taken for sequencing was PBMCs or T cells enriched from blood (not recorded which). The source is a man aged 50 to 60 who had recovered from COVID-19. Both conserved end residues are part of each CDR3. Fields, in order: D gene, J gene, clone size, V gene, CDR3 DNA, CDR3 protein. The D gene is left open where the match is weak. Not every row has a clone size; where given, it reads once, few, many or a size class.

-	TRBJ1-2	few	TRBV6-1	TGTGCCAGCAGTGAAAGCGCCCGTTTGGGCTACACCTTC	CASSESARLGYTF
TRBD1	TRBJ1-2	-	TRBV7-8	TGTGCCAGCAGCTTAGGGGCCAGTCAGGGGGCTAACTATGGCTACACCTTC	CASSLGASQGANYGYTF
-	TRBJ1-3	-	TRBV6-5	TGTGCCAGCAGTACAGGGAGCTCTGGAAACACCATATATTTT	CASSTGSSGNTIYF
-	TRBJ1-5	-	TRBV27	TGTGCCAGCAGTTTAAGGGAGCATGGCCAGCCCCAGCATTTT	CASSLREHGQPQHF
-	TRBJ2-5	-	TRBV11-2	TGTGCCAGCAGCCGACATTTACAAGAGACCCAGTACTTC	CASSRHLQETQYF
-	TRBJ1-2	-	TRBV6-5	TGTGCCAGCAGTTACCGTATAAGGGGTTCGGATGGCTACACCTTC	CASSYRIRGSDGYTF
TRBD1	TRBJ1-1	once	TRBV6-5	TGTGCCAGCAGTCGTCCCGGGACAGGGAACACTGAAGCTTTCTTT	CASSRPGTGNTEAFF
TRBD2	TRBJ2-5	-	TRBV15	TGTGCCACGGGGGGGAACCTACAAGAGACCCAGTACTTC	CATGGNLQETQYF
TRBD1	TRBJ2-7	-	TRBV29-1	TGCAGCGTTGAGAAGGGACAGGGGGCCTCCTACGAGCAGTACTTC	CSVEKGQGASYEQYF
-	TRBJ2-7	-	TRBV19	TGTGCCAGTACCCTCAGCGGGCCGCAAGGACGGGAGCAGTACTTC	CASTLSGPQGREQYF
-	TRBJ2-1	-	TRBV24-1	TGTGCCACCAGTACAGGGTACTACAATGAGCAGTTCTTC	CATSTGYYNEQFF
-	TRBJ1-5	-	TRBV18	TGTGCCAGCTCACCACAGAGAAGCAATCAGCCCCAGCATTTT	CASSPQRSNQPQHF
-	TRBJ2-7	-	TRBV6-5	TGTGCCAGCAGTTACTCGAGGCAGGGGTACGAGCAGTACTTC	CASSYSRQGYEQYF
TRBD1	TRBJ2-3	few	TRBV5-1	TGCGCCAGCAGCTTGGCCGGGACAGGGACTACCACAGATACGCAGTATTTT	CASSLAGTGTTTDTQYF
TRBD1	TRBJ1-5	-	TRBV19	TGTGCCAGTAAACCGACAGGGTACGGTCAGCCCCAGCATTTT	CASKPTGYGQPQHF
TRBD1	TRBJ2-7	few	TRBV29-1	TGCAGCGCAACGCCCGGGACAGGGGGCTACGAGCAGTACTTC	CSATPGTGGYEQYF
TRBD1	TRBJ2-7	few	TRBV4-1	TGCGCCAGCAGCCAAGCCGAGGGACAGTCCTACGAGCAGTACTTC	CASSQAEGQSYEQYF
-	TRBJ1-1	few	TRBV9	TGTGCCAGCAGGGACAGCATGAACACTGAAGCTTTCTTT	CASRDSMNTEAFF
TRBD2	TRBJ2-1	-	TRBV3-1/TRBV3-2	TGTGCCAGCAGCCAAGCCCCTAGCGGGGGGCACAATGAGCAGTTCTTC	CASSQAPSGGHNEQFF
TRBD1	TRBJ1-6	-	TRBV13	TGTGCCAGCAGCCAGACAGGGCTTGGATCCTATAATTCACCCCTCCACTTT	CASSQTGLGSYNSPLHF
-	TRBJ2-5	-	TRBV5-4	TGTGCCAGCAGCACCAGGAGCGGGGAGACCCAGTACTTC	CASSTRSGETQYF
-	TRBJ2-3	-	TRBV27	TGTGCCAGCAGTTTATCCCCCGCACTTTCGGATACGCAGTATTTT	CASSLSPALSDTQYF
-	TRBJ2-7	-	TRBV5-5	TGTGCCAGCAGCCAAGCTTTATACGAGCAGTACTTC	CASSQALYEQYF
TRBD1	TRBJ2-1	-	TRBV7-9	TGTGCCAGCAGCTTATGGGGGACAGAGGAGCAGTTCTTC	CASSLWGTEEQFF
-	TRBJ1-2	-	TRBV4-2	TGTGCCAGCAGCCAAGATGGTTTCGGGCAGGGGCATTTTGGCTACACCTTC	CASSQDGFGQGHFGYTF
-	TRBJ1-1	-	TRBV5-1	TGCGCCAGCAGCTTGTCAGGGCTGAGCACTGAAGCTTTCTTT	CASSLSGLSTEAFF
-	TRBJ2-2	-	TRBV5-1	TGCGCCAGCAGCTACCGGACAGTGAACACCGGGGAGCTGTTTTTT	CASSYRTVNTGELFF
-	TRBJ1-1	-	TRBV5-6	TGTGCCAGCAGGTACGGACAGACAATCGTGAACACTGAAGCTTTCTTT	CASRYGQTIVNTEAFF
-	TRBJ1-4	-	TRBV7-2	TGTGCCAGCAGCCGGGGACAAGCAAATGAAAAACTGTTTTTT	CASSRGQANEKLFF
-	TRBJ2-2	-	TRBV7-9	TGTGCCAGCAGCGCAATAGTTGGTACCGGGGAGCTGTTTTTT	CASSAIVGTGELFF
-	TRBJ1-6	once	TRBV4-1	TGCGCCAGCAGCCAGGGGGCTCTTCTCCCGGTGAGCTCCTATAATTCACCCCTCCACTTT	CASSQGALLPVSSYNSPLHF
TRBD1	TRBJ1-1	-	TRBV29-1	TGCAGCGTTGAAGTTGGCACAGGGGGCTTCACTGAAGCTTTCTTT	CSVEVGTGGFTEAFF
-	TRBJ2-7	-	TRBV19	TGTGCCAGTAGTATAGCCCCTCGGTACGAGCAGTACTTC	CASSIAPRYEQYF
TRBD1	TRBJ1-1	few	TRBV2	TGTGCCAGCAGTATGAGACAGGGAGGTTGGACTGAAGCTTTCTTT	CASSMRQGGWTEAFF
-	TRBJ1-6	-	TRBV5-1	TGCGCCAGCAGCTTGGAACAGAGCTCCTATAATTCACCCCTCCACTTT	CASSLEQSSYNSPLHF
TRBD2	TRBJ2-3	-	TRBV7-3	TGTGCCAGCAGCATGGGGAGGGGTGGCACAGATACGCAGTATTTT	CASSMGRGGTDTQYF
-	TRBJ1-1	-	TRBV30	TGTGCCTGGAGCGAGGACGGGATGAACACTGAAGCTTTCTTT	CAWSEDGMNTEAFF
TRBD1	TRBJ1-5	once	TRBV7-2	TGTGCCAGCAGCTTTACAACAGGGGGAGGCAATCAGCCCCAGCATTTT	CASSFTTGGGNQPQHF
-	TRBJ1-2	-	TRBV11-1	TGTGCCAGCAGCTTGAGGTCTTTGGATGGCTACACCTTC	CASSLRSLDGYTF
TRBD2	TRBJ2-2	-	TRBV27	TGTGCCAGCAGTTTTATCGGGCTAGCGGATAACACCGGGGAGCTGTTTTTT	CASSFIGLADNTGELFF
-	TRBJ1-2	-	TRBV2	TGTGCCAGCAGTGAATACAGAACTAACTATGGCTACACCTTC	CASSEYRTNYGYTF
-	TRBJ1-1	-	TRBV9	TGTGCCAGCAGCGTAGGAGAGGGGACTTCAGCTTTCTTT	CASSVGEGTSAFF
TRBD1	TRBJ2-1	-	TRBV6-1	TGTGCCAGCAGTGGGGGGGGACAGGGATCCTACAATGAGCAGTTCTTC	CASSGGGQGSYNEQFF
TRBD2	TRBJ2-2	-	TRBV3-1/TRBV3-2	TGTGCCAGCAAGCTAGCGGGGGGGAACACCGGGGAGCTGTTTTTT	CASKLAGGNTGELFF
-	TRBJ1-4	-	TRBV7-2	TGTGCCAGCAGCTTAGCGCACGACCAGGATGAAAAACTGTTTTTT	CASSLAHDQDEKLFF
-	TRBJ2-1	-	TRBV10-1	TGCGCCAGCAGTGAGAACGGGTACGAGCAGTTCTTC	CASSENGYEQFF
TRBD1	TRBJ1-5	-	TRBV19	TGTGCCAGTAGTCTGGACAGGGGACGGCCCCAGCATTTT	CASSLDRGRPQHF
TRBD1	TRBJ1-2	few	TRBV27	TGTGCCAGCAGTTTAGGGACAGGGATAAACTATGGCTACACCTTC	CASSLGTGINYGYTF
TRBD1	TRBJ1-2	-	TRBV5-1	TGCGCCAGCACCAACGGGACAGGGTCCCCTTATGGCTACACCTTC	CASTNGTGSPYGYTF
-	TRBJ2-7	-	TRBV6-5	TGTGCCAGCAGCGGGGACACTTTATACGAGCAGTACTTC	CASSGDTLYEQYF
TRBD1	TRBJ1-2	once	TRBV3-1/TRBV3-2	TGTGCCAGCAGCCAAGACCAGGACAGGGGGCGCGATGGCTACACCTTC	CASSQDQDRGRDGYTF
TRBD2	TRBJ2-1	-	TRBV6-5	TGTGCCAGCAGCGCGACTAGCGGGGAATACAATGAGCAGTTCTTC	CASSATSGEYNEQFF
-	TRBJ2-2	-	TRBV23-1	TGCGCCAGCAGTCAATCATCCGGTCCGGGCACCGGGGAGCTGTTTTTT	CASSQSSGPGTGELFF